The 27 T cell receptor beta chains in this list originate from one sample, sequenced in a study of spatial heterogeneity in lung cancer. Regarding the study as a whole: In tumors, expanded intratumoral alpha and beta TCR counts tracked mutation counts.

Via MiXCR, TCRdb re-called the 5' RACE reads, giving one row per CDR3 protein. The repertoire holds roughly 8,900 distinct CDR3 sequences, with approximately 7.9% as singletons. Their antigens remain unidentified. As to time point: sample taken at primary tumor resection. The specimen was lung tumor tissue, collected at surgery. Receptor source: a female donor with early-stage non-small cell lung cancer.

This clonotype was seen ten or more times. The chain carries TRBV20-1 and TRBJ2-5; D might be TRBD1 (5 bases). The CDR3 has 13 residues. Germline V gene sequence: CDR1 DFQATT, CDR2 SNEGSKA (reference sequence). The V gene lost 5 bases and the J gene lost 1 base, with 11 bases spanning the gap. DNA of the CDR3: TGCAGTGCTCTCACGACAGTCCAAGAGACCCAGTACTTC. Protein product: CSALTTVQETQYF.

This clonotype was counted ten times or more. The rearrangement joins TRBV9 to TRBJ1-5, with D unresolved. Per germline, CDR1 SGDLS and CDR2 YYNGEE. This CDR3 has 12 residues. Trimming took 4 bases from V and 6 from J, leaving 8 bases between them. The CDR3 DNA reads TGTGCCAGCAGCAACGGTCTTCAGCCCCAGCATTTT. Translation: CASSNGLQPQHF.

V usage is TRBV5-1 and J usage is TRBJ2-3, with D perhaps matching TRBD1 (5 bases). Trimming took 3 bases from V and 1 from J, leaving 18 bases between them. This CDR3 comprises 17 residues. Germline CDR1 is SGHRS and CDR2 is YFSETQ. The CDR3 bases are TGCGCCAGCAGCTCTAATCCCCCGACAGCCCGCACAGATACGCAGTATTTT. It codes for CASSSNPPTARTDTQYF. Using reference TRBV5-1 and TRBJ2-3 for the parts outside the CDR3, the full variable domain is KAGVTQTPRYLIKTRGQQVTLSCSPISGHRSVSWYQQTPGQGLQFLFEYFSETQRNKGNFPGRFSGRQFSNSRSEMNVSTLELGDSALYLCASSSNPPTARTDTQYFGPGTRLTVL.

This clonotype came up a few times. This chain links TRBV10-3 with TRBJ2-3, with TRBD2 matching 12 bases. The CDR3 length is 16 residues. Trimming at V came to 7 bases and at J to 2 bases, leaving 7 bases not matched to a gene. The germline CDR1 and CDR2 sequences are ENHRY and SYGVKD. The CDR3 nucleotides read TGTGCCATCACCCGGGGACTAGCGGGTACCACAGATACGCAGTATTTT. Translating it yields CAITRGLAGTTDTQYF.

This clonotype is judged medium-sized. This chain uses TRBV7-9 with TRBJ2-7, with D hard to call. The ends were cut back, 4 bases at V and 3 bases at J, with 7 bases in the middle. CDR1 SEHNR and CDR2 FQNEAQ come from the germline V gene (reference sequence). This CDR3 has 12 amino acids. CDR3 DNA: TGTGCCAGCAGCTCGGACGTCTACGAGCAGTACTTC. Translated: CASSSDVYEQYF.

There are many counts of this clonotype. The chain carries TRBV7-2 and TRBJ1-5; D is perhaps TRBD1 (5 bases). The V gene lost 1 base and the J gene lost 6 bases, with 7 bases spanning the gap. There are 13 residues in the CDR3. Germline V gene sequence: CDR1 SGHTA, CDR2 FQGNSA. DNA for the CDR3: TGTGCCAGCAGCTTAGAGGGGTTTCAGCCCCAGCATTTT. As protein: CASSLEGFQPQHF.

This clonotype has ten or more counts. V usage is TRBV29-1 and J usage is TRBJ2-4; D gene ambiguous. The CDR3 totals 12 residues. The V gene's germline CDR1 is SQVTM and CDR2 ANQGSEA. The ends were cut back, 4 bases at V and 2 bases at J, with 6 bases in the middle. CDR3 coding DNA: TGCAGCGTTGGGGTGTCCAAAAACATTCAGTACTTC. Protein: CSVGVSKNIQYF.

A few counts support this clonotype. This chain links TRBV2 with TRBJ2-7, with 7 bases matching TRBD2. Unmatched junction bases numbered 10, after V lost 8 bases and J lost 9 bases. Germline CDR1 reads SNHLY; CDR2 reads FYNNEI. CDR3 length: 12 amino acids. CDR3 sequence (DNA): TGTGCCAGCGTGAGTGGGGGGGACGGGCAGTACTTC. Its translation: CASVSGGDGQYF.

This clonotype was recorded many times. The chain is built from TRBV7-2 and TRBJ2-7; 11 nucleotides agree with TRBD1. The CDR3 has 15 residues. CDR1 is SGHTA and CDR2 is FQGNSA in the germline V gene. V lost 4 bases to trimming and J lost 4 bases; unmatched junction nucleotides: 6. CDR3 region: CASSSMDRGLYEQYF. In DNA form, the CDR3 reads TGTGCCAGCAGCTCTATGGACAGGGGGCTTTACGAGCAGTACTTC.

This clonotype was counted many times. The chain joins TRBV7-9 to TRBJ2-7, with 8 bases identical to TRBD1. V was clipped by 5 bases and J by 3 bases; unmatched bases: 12. Looked up from germline, CDR1 is SEHNR and CDR2 is FQNEAQ (reference sequence). This CDR3 region has 16 residues. CDR3 residues: CASSAYGTGTNYEQYF. CDR3 coding DNA: TGTGCCAGCAGCGCATACGGGACAGGCACCAACTACGAGCAGTACTTC.

CDR3 nucleotide sequence: TGCAGTGCTAGACAGGGGAGCACTGAAGCTTTCTTT. Translated, it gives CSARQGSTEAFF. The chain joins TRBV20-1 to TRBJ1-1; D perhaps matches TRBD1 (6 bases). V was trimmed by 2 bases and J by 4 bases, leaving 8 bases between them. Germline assignment: CDR1 DFQATT and CDR2 SNEGSKA (reference sequence). CDR3 size: 12 residues.

The chain carries TRBV29-1 and TRBJ2-1, with TRBD2 matching over 9 bases. The trim removed 3 bases at V and 7 bases at J, leaving 10 bases unmatched. Germline-derived CDR1 and CDR2 are SQVTM and ANQGSEA. There are 15 residues in the CDR3. CDR3 sequence: CSVDKSGGPWNEQFF. CDR3 DNA: TGCAGCGTTGACAAGAGCGGGGGGCCCTGGAATGAGCAGTTCTTC.

By its share, this clonotype is medium-sized. The chain carries TRBV20-1 and TRBJ2-7; TRBD2 matches at 9 bases. This CDR3 region has 16 residues. V was pared by 0 bases and J by 7 bases, with 13 bases of the junction left unmatched. Germline V gives CDR1 DFQATT, CDR2 SNEGSKA (reference sequence). The CDR3 DNA follows: TGCAGTGCTAGAGATCGGCTAGCGGGGTTGGTAGGGGAGCAGTACTTC. Translated: CSARDRLAGLVGEQYF.

The V gene is TRBV28, the J gene TRBJ2-7, with D perhaps TRBD1 (5 bases). The CDR3 covers 14 residues. Trimming stripped 3 bases from V and 0 bases from J, with 9 bases between. Germline-derived CDR1 and CDR2 are MDHEN and SYDVKM. CDR3 nucleotides: TGTGCCAGCAGTTTTGGCGGACACTCCTACGAGCAGTACTTC. Translated, it gives CASSFGGHSYEQYF.

The chain combines TRBV5-6 with TRBJ2-1; 7 bases align to TRBD1. CDR1 and CDR2 (germline): SGHDT, YYEEEE. This CDR3 region has 12 residues. J lost 9 bases, V lost 4 bases, and 4 bases had no gene match. The CDR3: CASSNTGVEQFF. For the CDR3, the DNA is TGTGCCAGCAGCAACACAGGGGTTGAGCAGTTCTTC.

J is TRBJ2-1 and V is TRBV10-2; TRBD2 matches 11 bases. CDR1 is WSHSY and CDR2 is SAAADI in the germline V gene. With V trimmed by 4 bases and J by 12 bases, 11 bases remained unmatched. The CDR3 is 15 amino acids. CDR3 protein: CASSASGGYTKAQFF. The CDR3 DNA is TGCGCCAGCAGTGCTAGCGGGGGGTACACCAAAGCGCAGTTCTTC.

This clonotype came up many times. The chain couples TRBV5-1 to TRBJ1-1, with 8 positions matching TRBD1. Germline CDR1 and CDR2: SGHRS and YFSETQ. The J segment lost 0 bases and the V segment lost 0 bases, leaving 1 base of the junction unmatched. This CDR3 comprises 15 residues. CDR3 sequence: CASSLETGVNTEAFF. DNA for the CDR3: TGCGCCAGCAGCTTGGAGACAGGGGTGAACACTGAAGCTTTCTTT.

This clonotype occurred many times. The rearrangement joins TRBV28 to TRBJ2-5, with 7 nucleotides matching TRBD1. Germline trimming cut 4 bases from V and 2 bases from J; bases unmatched to any gene: 7. The CDR3 consists of 15 residues. The germline gives CDR1 MDHEN, CDR2 SYDVKM. Written as DNA, the CDR3 is TGTGCCAGCAGTTCCTCGGGACAGCTTCAAGAGACCCAGTACTTC. It codes for CASSSSGQLQETQYF.

This clonotype was seen more than once but under ten times. The DNA of the CDR3 is TGTGCCATCAGTGCGACGGCGGGCTCTGGAAACACCATATATTTT. Its protein product is CAISATAGSGNTIYF. The J gene is TRBJ1-3, the V gene TRBV10-3, with D unclear. This CDR3 contains 15 residues. Trimming stripped 4 bases from V and 0 bases from J, with 10 bases between. The germline V gene has CDR1 ENHRY and CDR2 SYGVKD.

This chain links TRBV20-1 with TRBJ2-3, with 13 bases aligning to TRBD2. CDR1 is DFQATT, CDR2 SNEGSKA, per germline (reference sequence). The junction had 4 bases not matched to a gene; V was cut back by 3 bases and J by 7 bases. This CDR3 spans 14 amino acids. Here the CDR3 reads CSASLLAGGYTQYF. The CDR3, as DNA: TGCAGTGCTAGCCTACTAGCGGGGGGGTATACGCAGTATTTT.

The rearrangement joins TRBV19 to TRBJ2-6, with a weak D call TRBD1 (5 bases). V lost 1 base and J lost 6, with 10 bases in between. The CDR3 sequence is 15 residues long. The germline gives CDR1 LNHDA, CDR2 SQIVND (reference sequence). The CDR3 nucleotides are TGTGCCAGTAGTATAGCAGGGCTTGTGGCCAACGTCCTGACTTTC. This encodes CASSIAGLVANVLTF. Looking up the rest from reference TRBV19 and TRBJ2-6 gives the full variable domain: DGGITQSPKYLFRKEGQNVTLSCEQNLNHDAMYWYRQDPGQGLRLIYYSQIVNDFQKGDIAEGYSVSREKKESFPLTVTSAQKNPTAFYLCASSIAGLVANVLTFGAGSRLTVL.

V usage is TRBV25-1 and J usage is TRBJ2-2; TRBD1 agrees at 10 bases. The germline CDR1 and CDR2 sequences are MGHDK and SYGVNS. The CDR3 runs to 15 residues. The V and J ends lost 6 bases and 1 base, in that order; junction bases with no gene match: 2. DNA for the CDR3: TGTGCCAGCAGGGGGGACAGGGGGAACACCGGGGAGCTGTTTTTT. It codes for CASRGDRGNTGELFF.

The table lists this clonotype with many counts. The gene calls are TRBV24-1 and TRBJ2-5; a possible D gene is TRBD1 (6 bases). CDR1 and CDR2 from the germline V gene are KGHDR and SFDVKD. V was clipped by 4 bases and J by 7 bases, with 15 bases between them. This CDR3 has 14 residues. This CDR3 reads CATSETGQGGTQYF. The CDR3 region has the DNA TGTGCCACCAGTGAGACAGGCCAAGGAGGGACCCAGTACTTC.

A few counts support this clonotype. V usage is TRBV5-1 and J usage is TRBJ2-2; 7 bases agree with TRBD1. The J segment lost 5 bases and the V segment lost 1 base, leaving 5 bases of the junction unmatched. This CDR3 spans 15 amino acids. Germline assignment: CDR1 SGHRS and CDR2 YFSETQ. CDR3 sequence: CASSLRTGGTGELFF. In DNA, the CDR3 is TGCGCCAGCAGCTTGCGGACAGGCGGTACCGGGGAGCTGTTTTTT.

This clonotype was counted between two and nine times. The chain couples TRBV6-6 to TRBJ2-5; maybe TRBD2 (5 bases). Germline V gene sequence: CDR1 MNHNY, CDR2 SVGAGI (reference sequence). The CDR3 is 13 residues long. The ends were cut back, 5 bases at V and 7 bases at J, with 14 bases in the middle. CDR3 DNA sequence: TGTGCCAGCAGTGGCCGGGAACCGGGGACCCAGTACTTC. It is translated as CASSGREPGTQYF.

This clonotype showed up just a few times. V gene TRBV11-2 combines with J gene TRBJ2-1; 7 nucleotides match TRBD2. This CDR3 region has 15 residues. V lost 4 bases and J lost 0; bases outside the gene matches: 3. Germline CDR1 reads SGHAT; CDR2 reads FQNNGV. The DNA for the CDR3 is TGTGCCAGCAGCTCGGCTAGCGGCTCCTACAATGAGCAGTTCTTC. As protein: CASSSASGSYNEQFF.

The chain uses TRBV20-1 and TRBJ1-1; D call uncertain. V lost 7 bases, J lost 1 base, and 7 bases lay in between. Per the germline V gene, CDR1 is DFQATT and CDR2 is SNEGSKA (reference sequence). CDR3 length: 11 amino acids. The CDR3 loop is CSGSGNTEAFF. CDR3 sequence (DNA): TGCAGTGGTTCGGGGAACACTGAAGCTTTCTTT.